Below, 9 T cell receptor beta chains from the same sample are listed, as sequenced in a study of T cell changes during pregnancy in multiple sclerosis. Profiled with immunoSEQ multiplex PCR; TCRdb holds only in-frame clones, not every one. The sample consists of roughly 39,000 clones, about 91% of them appearing once. The specimen was CD4+ T cells from peripheral blood mononuclear cells, collected before pregnancy. These receptors all come from a female donor with multiple sclerosis, enrolled in a pregnancy study.

This chain links TRBV28 with TRBJ1-4; D may be TRBD1 (6 bases). This CDR3 is 15 amino acids long. CDR1 MDHEN and CDR2 SYDVKM come from the germline V gene. V lost 2 bases and J 8 bases, leaving 15 bases between the germline ends. CDR3 residues: CASSLGGARREKLFF. The CDR3 bases are TGTGCCAGCAGTTTAGGGGGGGCCCGGAGGGAAAAACTGTTTTTT. The full variable domain, completed using reference TRBV28 and TRBJ1-4, is DVKVTQSSRYLVKRTGEKVFLECVQDMDHENMFWYRQDPGLGLRLIYFSYDVKMKEKGDIPEGYSVSREKKERFSLILESASTNQTSMYLCASSLGGARREKLFFGSGTQLSVL.

V is TRBV27 and J is TRBJ2-2; possible D gene TRBD1, 5 bases. The germline V gene encodes CDR1 MNHEY and CDR2 SMNVEV (reference sequence). CDR3 length: 15 residues. V was pared by 1 base and J by 6 bases, with 12 bases between. CDR3 in amino acids: CASSLLAGMSGELFF. In DNA, the CDR3 is TGTGCCAGCAGTTTATTGGCAGGGATGTCCGGGGAGCTGTTTTTT.

About this clone: Other nucleotide sequences in the sample specify the same CDR3. The chain has TRBV19 and TRBJ1-5; D possibly corresponds to TRBD1 (5 bases). Germline V gene data show CDR1 as LNHDA and CDR2 as SQIVND (reference sequence). The CDR3 sequence is 14 residues long. The germline V and J ends were trimmed by 6 bases and 0 bases, with 9 bases remaining between them. In DNA form, the CDR3 reads TGTGCCAGTAGCCAGGGATATAGCAATCAGCCCCAGCATTTT. Protein sequence: CASSQGYSNQPQHF.

The chain combines TRBV27 with TRBJ2-1, with D possibly being TRBD2 (7 bases). Germline V gene sequence: CDR1 MNHEY, CDR2 SMNVEV (reference sequence). V was cut by 7 bases and J by 1 base, with 11 bases left in between. This CDR3 spans 14 amino acids. The CDR3 here is CASIGGVSYNEQFF. CDR3 DNA sequence: TGTGCCAGCATAGGGGGGGTTTCCTACAATGAGCAGTTCTTC.

The rearrangement uses TRBV19 and TRBJ1-3; D perhaps matches TRBD1 (6 bases). Germline V gene lookup returns CDR1 LNHDA and CDR2 SQIVND (reference sequence). V lost 6 bases and J lost 0, with 12 bases in between. CDR3 length: 15 residues. DNA for the CDR3: TGTGCCAGTAGCCGGGGACACTTCTCTGGAAACACCATATATTTT. Protein sequence: CASSRGHFSGNTIYF.

This chain joins TRBV5-6 and TRBJ2-1; 9 bases line up with TRBD2. Germline CDR1 and CDR2: SGHDT and YYEEEE. Trimming at V came to 4 bases and at J to 0 bases, leaving 11 bases not matched to a gene. This CDR3 contains 18 residues. The CDR3 coding sequence is TGTGCCAGCAGCCTAAACGTGCGTAGCGGGAGCTCCTACAATGAGCAGTTCTTC. Encoded protein: CASSLNVRSGSSYNEQFF.

This clone was observed a single time. V is TRBV7-2 and J is TRBJ1-4; the D is unclear. V dropped 0 bases and J dropped 8 bases, with 7 bases sitting between them. This CDR3 has 13 amino acids. Germline lookup yields CDR1 SGHTA and CDR2 FQGNSA. The CDR3 DNA is TGTGCCAGCAGCTTAGCGCGTAAGGAAAAACTGTTTTTT. Translating gives CASSLARKEKLFF.

This chain connects TRBV29-1 to TRBJ2-3; weak D call: TRBD2 (5 bases). The CDR3 has 13 amino acids. Germline CDR1 is SQVTM and CDR2 is ANQGSEA. V was cut by 4 bases and J by 6 bases, with 14 bases left in between. The CDR3 DNA reads as TGCAGCGTTGGTAAAGGGAGTAGGGATACGCAGTATTTT. Amino acids: CSVGKGSRDTQYF.

This clone was detected only once. V is TRBV6-5 and J is TRBJ1-6; TRBD1 matches at 9 bases. The CDR3 loop spans 14 amino acids. In germline, CDR1 is MNHEY, CDR2 SVGAGI. V lost 5 bases to trimming and J lost 7 bases; unmatched junction nucleotides: 3. For the CDR3, the DNA is TGTGCCAGCAGTACCGGGACAGGGAATTCACCCCTCCACTTT. This sequence encodes CASSTGTGNSPLHF.